The clone carrying this T cell receptor beta chain came up once. This table comes from immunoSEQ multiplex PCR, and its TCRdb copy is limited to in-frame clones, with some not included. In the table there are 150,000 to 200,000 clones, around 93% of which are singletons. The source of the sample is a study of T cell responses to AZD1222 COVID-19 vaccine. Germline V lookup: CDR1 LNHNV, CDR2 YYDKDF (reference sequence). Trimming shortened V by 0 bases and J by 8 bases, and 17 bases separated the two germline ends. This CDR3 is 16 amino acids long. This TCR derives from an adult in good health. The chain has TRBV15 and TRBJ1-3; no clear D. This sample comprised peripheral blood, obtained on day 0 of AZD1222 vaccination. CDR3 sequence reads: CATSREPVGLGYTIYF. The CDR3 nucleotides are TGTGCCACCAGCAGAGAGCCCGTAGGACTCGGGTACACCATATATTTT.